Shown below are 11 T cell receptor beta chains from a single sample sequenced in a study of blood T cell repertoires in COVID-19. Using immunoSEQ multiplex PCR, the repertoire was profiled, and TCRdb retains in-frame clones only, with some absent. The sample contains approximately 90,000 clones, approximately 84% of which appear only once. Material: peripheral blood. The origin of the receptors is a man aged 60-69 years with acute or convalescent COVID-19.

This clone was detected only once. The genes are TRBV7-2 and TRBJ1-1; 8 bases map to TRBD1. Germline V gene sequence: CDR1 SGHTA, CDR2 FQGNSA. Trimming cost V 6 bases and J 0 bases; bases outside gene matches: 12. The CDR3 covers 17 residues. The CDR3 DNA follows: TGTGCCAGCAGTTACCTCGGGACAGGATTAATGAACACTGAAGCTTTCTTT. It encodes CASSYLGTGLMNTEAFF.

V usage is TRBV19 and J usage is TRBJ2-7, with 9 bases matching TRBD1. Trimming removed 5 bases from V and 2 bases from J; junction bases left unmatched: 10. The CDR3 runs 16 residues. Per the germline V gene, CDR1 is LNHDA and CDR2 is SQIVND (reference sequence). As DNA, the CDR3 is TGTGCCAGTAGTCCTCGGTGGGGACAGGGAACCTACGAGCAGTACTTC. Translation gives CASSPRWGQGTYEQYF.

The chain joins TRBV28 to TRBJ2-1; D ambiguous. CDR1 and CDR2 (germline): MDHEN, SYDVKM. The CDR3 has 14 residues. The V end was cut by 6 bases, the J end by 1 base, with 10 bases between. The CDR3 nucleotides read TGTGCCAGCAGAGGAGTCTCTTCCTACAATGAGCAGTTCTTC. Protein: CASRGVSSYNEQFF.

This chain connects TRBV6-5 to TRBJ2-6, with TRBD2 matching 9 bases. This CDR3 has 13 amino acids. Trimming cost V 6 bases and J 8 bases; bases outside gene matches: 2. Germline lookup yields CDR1 MNHEY and CDR2 SVGAGI. For the CDR3, the DNA is TGTGCCAGCAGGAGCGGGGGGACCAACGTCCTGACTTTC. This encodes CASRSGGTNVLTF.

In regard to this clone: Distinct nucleotide sequences in the sample also encode this CDR3. V gene TRBV20-1 combines with J gene TRBJ2-7; TRBD1 matches at 7 bases. J was trimmed by 3 bases and V by 6 bases; bases with no gene match: 2. The germline CDR1 and CDR2 sequences are DFQATT and SNEGSKA (reference sequence). This CDR3 has 11 residues. The DNA for the CDR3 is TGCAGTGCAAGACAGGGCTACGAGCAGTACTTC. Its translation: CSARQGYEQYF.

With regard to this clone: This likely comes from a read error, as the CDR3 has no conserved phenylalanine or tryptophan at its end. The limits of the CDR3 on the DNA are not certain, so only TCRdb's listed CDR3 is given. The CDR3 sequence is CASHLGTDGL. The V and J genes are TRBV6-5 and TRBJ1-1; TRBD1, the D gene given by the table, was not confirmed from the DNA. The CDR3 numbers 10 amino acids, ends counted. Germline CDR1 and CDR2: MNHEY and SVGAGI.

This clone occurred a few times. V and J are TRBV2 and TRBJ1-4; 9 bases agree with TRBD1. CDR1 and CDR2 from the germline V gene are SNHLY and FYNNEI. V dropped 6 bases and J dropped 7; count of bases not matched to a gene: 9. This CDR3 region has 15 residues. As DNA, the CDR3 is TGTGCCAGCAGACCGGGACAGGGATTATTTGAAAAACTGTTTTTT. It yields the protein CASRPGQGLFEKLFF.

CDR3 in DNA: TGTGCCATCAGTGGAGAACACACCGGGGAGCTGTTTTTT. It translates to CAISGEHTGELFF. The chain has TRBV10-3 and TRBJ2-2; no clear D gene. This CDR3 has 13 residues. Trimming pared 4 bases from V and 3 bases from J, leaving 6 bases between. The germline CDR1 and CDR2 sequences are ENHRY and SYGVKD.

The J gene is TRBJ2-1, the V gene TRBV4-3, with 10 bases identical to TRBD2. This CDR3 has 18 amino acids. The junction had 5 bases not matched to a gene; V was cut back by 0 bases and J by 0 bases. CDR1 is LGHNA and CDR2 is YSLEER in the germline V gene. Here the CDR3 reads CASSQELAGSSSYNEQFF. CDR3 in DNA: TGCGCCAGCAGCCAAGAACTAGCGGGGTCAAGCTCCTACAATGAGCAGTTCTTC.

CDR3 residues: CASSDRTGAYEQYF. DNA of the CDR3: TGTGCCAGCAGCGACCGGACAGGTGCCTACGAGCAGTACTTC. The chain is built from TRBV5-4 and TRBJ2-7; TRBD1 agrees at 7 bases. CDR3 length equals 14 residues. The J segment lost 2 bases and the V segment lost 4 bases, leaving 6 bases of the junction unmatched. CDR1 and CDR2 from the germline V gene are SGHNT and YYREEE (reference sequence).

This rearrangement joins TRBV10-2 to TRBJ1-3; a possible D gene is TRBD1 (6 bases). The CDR3 is 13 residues long. Germline V gene data show CDR1 as WSHSY and CDR2 as SAAADI. Trimming cost V 6 bases and J 3 bases, with 9 bases left between them. For the CDR3, the DNA is TGCGCCAGCAGACAGGGTAATGGAAACACCATATATTTT. Encoded protein: CASRQGNGNTIYF.